The TCR beta chain described here comes from a study of blood T cell repertoires in COVID-19. This CDR3 comprises 13 residues. Trimming stripped 1 base from V and 7 bases from J, with 10 bases between. The germline gives CDR1 LNHDA, CDR2 SQIVND (reference sequence). Sequenced by immunoSEQ multiplex PCR; TCRdb stores in-frame clones only, minus some. Here the sample spans hundreds of thousands of clones, roughly 87% being singletons. This clonotype originated in a woman under 30 who had recovered from COVID-19. What was sequenced was peripheral blood. The chain combines TRBV19 with TRBJ1-1, with no clear D. CDR3 sequence: CASSIGRGVEAFF. CDR3 nucleotide sequence: TGTGCCAGTAGTATAGGACGCGGGGTTGAAGCTTTCTTT.